The 16 T cell receptor beta chains listed next were all sequenced from one sample in a study of T-cell reconstitution after alpha-beta-depleted transplantation in children. The TCRbeta library incorporated unique molecular identifiers. Via MiXCR, TCRdb re-called the PCR reads, giving one row per CDR3 protein. This table has approximately 980,000 distinct CDR3 sequences, about 29% appearing once. The specimen was PBMCs, mostly from graft donor cells, collected 360 days after TCRalphabeta/CD19-depleted stem cell transplant. These receptors were obtained from a boy younger than two who had a stem cell transplant for SCID, so the T cells may come from the graft donor.

V is TRBV5-6 and J is TRBJ2-5, with 8 bases identical to TRBD1. V trimming: 0 bases; J trimming: 5 bases; junction bases outside the gene matches: 6. This CDR3 has 15 residues. Looked up from germline, CDR1 is SGHDT and CDR2 is YYEEEE. The DNA of the CDR3 is TGTGCCAGCAGCTTGGGGCAGGGGGCAACGGAGACCCAGTACTTC. It encodes CASSLGQGATETQYF.

This clonotype was observed a handful of times. This chain uses TRBV5-1 with TRBJ2-1; perhaps TRBD2 as D (7 bases). The germline V gene encodes CDR1 SGHRS and CDR2 YFSETQ. The germline V and J ends were trimmed by 2 bases and 4 bases, with 13 bases remaining between them. This CDR3 is 15 amino acids long. CDR3 sequence (DNA): TGCGCCAGCAGCTTCGGGGGGCAGACTTACAATGAGCAGTTCTTC. Protein sequence: CASSFGGQTYNEQFF.

The V call is TRBV19, the J call TRBJ1-5; unclear D gene. Germline values: CDR1 LNHDA, CDR2 SQIVND (reference sequence). With 3 bases removed from V and 6 bases from J, the gap between germline ends came to 15 bases. The CDR3 consists of 15 residues. The CDR3 here is CASSIWVTRVQPQHF. CDR3 DNA: TGTGCCAGTAGTATTTGGGTAACAAGAGTTCAGCCCCAGCATTTT.

The chain combines TRBV20-1 with TRBJ2-5, with D perhaps matching TRBD1 (5 bases). V lost 5 bases to trimming and J lost 4 bases, with 17 bases between them. Germline assignment: CDR1 DFQATT and CDR2 SNEGSKA (reference sequence). This CDR3 comprises 14 residues. CDR3 region: CSAAADNKRETQYF. DNA for the CDR3: TGCAGTGCTGCGGCGGACAACAAGCGAGAGACCCAGTACTTC.

The chain carries TRBV10-3 and TRBJ1-2; 8 bases fit TRBD1. The length of the CDR3 is 13 residues. Per the germline V gene, CDR1 is ENHRY and CDR2 is SYGVKD. The junction had 3 bases not matched to a gene; V was cut back by 6 bases and J by 3 bases. The CDR3 region has the DNA TGTGCCATCAGCGGGACAGGTGACTATGGCTACACCTTC. Residues: CAISGTGDYGYTF.

This clonotype appeared a few times. The rearrangement uses TRBV29-1 and TRBJ2-1; 14 bases are a match to TRBD2. This CDR3 region has 15 residues. Germline V lookup: CDR1 SQVTM, CDR2 ANQGSEA. The J segment lost 10 bases and the V segment lost 6 bases, leaving 11 bases of the junction unmatched. CDR3 residues: CSVLGLAGGFDEQFF. DNA for the CDR3: TGCAGCGTATTAGGACTAGCGGGAGGTTTTGACGAGCAGTTCTTC.

V usage is TRBV7-9 and J usage is TRBJ2-7; 7 nucleotides match TRBD1. This CDR3 region has 14 residues. J lost 5 bases, V lost 3 bases, and 7 bases had no gene match. Germline lookup yields CDR1 SEHNR and CDR2 FQNEAQ (reference sequence). CDR3 protein: CASSFEGAEHEQYF. CDR3 DNA sequence: TGTGCCAGCAGCTTCGAGGGGGCAGAGCACGAGCAGTACTTC. The full variable domain, completed using reference TRBV7-9 and TRBJ2-7, is DTGVSQNPRHKITKRGQNVTFRCDPISEHNRLYWYRQTLGQGPEFLTYFQNEAQLEKSRLLSDRFSAERPKGSFSTLEIQRTEQGDSAMYLCASSFEGAEHEQYFGPGTRLTVT.

This clonotype was observed a few times. V and J are TRBV15 and TRBJ2-1; tentatively, D is TRBD2 (6 bases). CDR3 length: 14 amino acids. Deletions cut 5 bases from V and 9 bases from J, with 17 bases between. Looked up from germline, CDR1 is LNHNV and CDR2 is YYDKDF (reference sequence). CDR3 sequence reads: CATSLQPRDSEQFF. The CDR3 nucleotides read TGTGCCACCAGCTTACAACCTCGGGACTCTGAGCAGTTCTTC.

V is TRBV24-1 and J is TRBJ1-5; TRBD1 agrees at 8 bases. V shed 10 bases, J shed 2 bases, and the junction held 9 bases outside the gene matches. This CDR3 is built from 15 residues. Germline V gene data show CDR1 as KGHDR and CDR2 as SFDVKD. CDR3 protein: CATARTGSGNQPQHF. The DNA of the CDR3 is TGTGCCACAGCCAGGACAGGGAGCGGCAATCAGCCCCAGCATTTT.

The CDR3, as DNA: TGCAGCGTTGAGGGTCGGACTCAAGAGACCCAGTACTTC. Translated, it gives CSVEGRTQETQYF. The V and J genes are TRBV29-1 and TRBJ2-5; a possible D gene is TRBD2 (5 bases). Per the germline V gene, CDR1 is SQVTM and CDR2 is ANQGSEA. The V gene lost 3 bases and the J gene lost 2 bases, with 10 bases spanning the gap. The length of the CDR3 is 13 residues.

This clonotype was observed many times. This rearrangement joins TRBV5-1 to TRBJ2-1; D uncertain. Trimming pared 1 base from V and 8 bases from J, leaving 16 bases between. The CDR3 consists of 15 residues. From germline, CDR1 is SGHRS and CDR2 YFSETQ. The CDR3: CASSLLATPPDEQFF. The CDR3 DNA reads TGCGCCAGCAGCTTGCTCGCGACCCCTCCAGATGAGCAGTTCTTC.

Only a few counts were recorded for this clonotype. The V and J genes are TRBV12-3 or TRBV12-4 and TRBJ2-7; 10 positions match TRBD1. The V and J ends lost 7 bases and 3 bases, in that order; junction bases with no gene match: 6. The CDR3 spans 14 residues. The DNA for the CDR3 is TGTGCCAGCAAGTTGGGACAGGGGATCTACGAGCAGTACTTC. This sequence encodes CASKLGQGIYEQYF.

The V gene is TRBV6-2 or TRBV6-3, the J gene TRBJ2-3; 9 bases are a match to TRBD2. Unmatched junction bases numbered 17, after V lost 6 bases and J lost 1 base. Germline V gives CDR1 MNHEY, CDR2 SVGEGT. The CDR3 contains 19 residues. For the CDR3, the DNA is TGTGCCAGCAGCCCTTACGTGCATAAGCGGGGGGCTCGCACAGATACGCAGTATTTT. Translating gives CASSPYVHKRGARTDTQYF.

This clonotype was recorded a few times. The chain joins TRBV29-1 to TRBJ2-1, with TRBD2 matching 10 bases. Germline V gene lookup returns CDR1 SQVTM and CDR2 ANQGSEA. J gave up 14 bases and V 6 bases, and 13 bases lay outside the gene matches. The CDR3 has 13 residues. CDR3 nucleotide sequence: TGCAGCGTACTCGGACTAGCGGAGAAATTGAAGTTCTTC. It is translated as CSVLGLAEKLKFF.

This clonotype was detected a few times. The V and J genes are TRBV29-1 and TRBJ2-1; 7 bases align to TRBD2. CDR1 SQVTM and CDR2 ANQGSEA come from the germline V gene. This CDR3 is built from 13 residues. The ends lost 7 bases at V and 7 bases at J; junction bases unmatched: 10. This chain's CDR3 is CSGISGLVNEQFF. The CDR3 coding sequence is TGCAGCGGAATTAGCGGACTAGTAAATGAGCAGTTCTTC.

This clonotype has a count of ten or more. The chain has TRBV15 and TRBJ2-3, with TRBD2 matching over 13 bases. Unmatched junction bases numbered 1, after V lost 0 bases and J lost 1 base. CDR1 and CDR2 (germline): LNHNV, YYDKDF (reference sequence). The CDR3 is 17 residues long. In nucleotides, the CDR3 is TGTGCCACCAGCAGAGAGGGGACTAGCGGGGGCACAGATACGCAGTATTTT. Residues: CATSREGTSGGTDTQYF.